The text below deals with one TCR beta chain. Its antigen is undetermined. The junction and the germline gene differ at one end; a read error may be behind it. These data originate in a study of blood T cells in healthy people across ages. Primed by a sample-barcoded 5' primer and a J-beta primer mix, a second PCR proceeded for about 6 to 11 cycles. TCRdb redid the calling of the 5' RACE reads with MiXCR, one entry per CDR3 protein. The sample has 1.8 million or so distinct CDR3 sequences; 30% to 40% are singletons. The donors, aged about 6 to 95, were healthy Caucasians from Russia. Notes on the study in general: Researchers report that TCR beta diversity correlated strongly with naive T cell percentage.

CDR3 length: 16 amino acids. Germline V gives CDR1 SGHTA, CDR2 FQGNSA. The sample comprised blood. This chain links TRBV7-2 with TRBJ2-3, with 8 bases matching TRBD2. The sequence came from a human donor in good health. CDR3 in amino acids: CAGSPSAGGYTDTQYF. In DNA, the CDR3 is TGTGCCGGCAGCCCCTCGGCGGGGGGATACACAGATACGCAGTATTTT.